These 6 T cell receptor beta chains share one sample of origin, sequenced in a study of shared clonotypes between healthy human individuals. Produced via immunoSEQ multiplex PCR; TCRdb's table is partial and in-frame only. The data hold some 320,000 clones, with 80% to 90% observed a single time. Sequenced sample: memory CD8+ T cells sorted from blood. Subset in this sample: CD45RO+ cells pooled with CCR7-negative TemRA cells. Receptors were obtained from a man aged 18 to 35 in good health.

The chain employs TRBV25-1 and TRBJ1-6, with D maybe TRBD1 (6 bases). The V end lost 7 bases, the J end lost 8 bases, and 12 bases lay between the germline ends. Germline V CDR1 and CDR2: MGHDK, SYGVNS. There are 13 residues in the CDR3. CDR3 sequence (DNA): TGTGCCAGCAAACAGGGTGATTATTCACCCCTCCACTTT. It translates to CASKQGDYSPLHF. Full variable domain (outside the CDR3, taken from reference TRBV25-1 and TRBJ1-6): EADIYQTPRYLVIGTGKKITLECSQTMGHDKMYWYQQDPGMELHLIHYSYGVNSTEKGDLSSESTVSRIRTEHFPLTLESARPSHTSQYLCASKQGDYSPLHFGNGTRLTVT.

This chain uses TRBV4-3 with TRBJ2-1, with 7 bases that match TRBD2. Germline CDR1 and CDR2: LGHNA and YSLEER. The ends lost 1 base at V and 10 bases at J; junction bases unmatched: 1. CDR3 length: 12 residues. CDR3 loop: CASSQVGGEQFF. DNA for the CDR3: TGCGCCAGCAGCCAAGTCGGGGGGGAGCAGTTCTTC.

By frequency in the sample, this clone is medium-sized. No DNA is shown, since the ends of the CDR3 on it are uncertain; the CDR3 is the one TCRdb lists. The chain combines TRBV27 with TRBJ1-6. The CDR3 is 17 residues long, counting both termini. Germline loops: CDR1 MNHEY, CDR2 SMNVEV (reference sequence). CDR3 region: CASSSSVGLLGGSPLHF.

In DNA form, the CDR3 reads TGTGCCAGCAGCTTCCCCCTCATGGGTGATGCCTACAATGAGCAGTTCTTC. Its protein is CASSFPLMGDAYNEQFF. The chain carries TRBV11-2 and TRBJ2-1; D unclear. Trimming took off 3 bases at V and 2 bases at J, with 17 bases between the two ends. The CDR3 runs to 17 residues. Germline V lookup: CDR1 SGHAT, CDR2 FQNNGV.

The V call is TRBV13, the J call TRBJ1-2, with D uncertain. The CDR3 has 12 residues. V was cut by 5 bases and J by 5 bases, with 9 bases left in between. CDR1 and CDR2 from the germline V gene are PRHDT and FYEKMQ (reference sequence). The CDR3 is CASSMRGYGYTF. DNA for the CDR3: TGTGCCAGCAGCATGCGAGGGTATGGCTACACCTTC.

The chain is built from TRBV9 and TRBJ2-7; 7 bases line up with TRBD1. This CDR3 comprises 15 residues. V lost 4 bases and J lost 0; bases outside the gene matches: 7. The germline V gene has CDR1 SGDLS and CDR2 YYNGEE. CDR3 sequence: CASSLRTGSSYEQYF. The DNA for the CDR3 is TGTGCCAGCAGCCTCCGGACAGGCAGCTCCTACGAGCAGTACTTC.